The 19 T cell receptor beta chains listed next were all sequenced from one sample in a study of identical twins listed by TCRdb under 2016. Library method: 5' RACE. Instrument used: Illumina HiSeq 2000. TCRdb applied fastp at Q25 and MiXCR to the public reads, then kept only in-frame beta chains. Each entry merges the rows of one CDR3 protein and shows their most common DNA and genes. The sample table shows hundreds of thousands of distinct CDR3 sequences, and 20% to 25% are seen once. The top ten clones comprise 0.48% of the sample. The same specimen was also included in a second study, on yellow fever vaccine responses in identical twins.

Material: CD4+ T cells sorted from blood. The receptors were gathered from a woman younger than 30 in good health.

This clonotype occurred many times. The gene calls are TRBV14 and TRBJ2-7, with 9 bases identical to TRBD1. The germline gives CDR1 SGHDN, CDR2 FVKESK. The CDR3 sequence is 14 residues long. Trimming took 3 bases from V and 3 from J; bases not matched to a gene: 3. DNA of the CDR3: TGTGCCAGCAGCCAGGACAGGGGACTCTACGAGCAGTACTTC. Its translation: CASSQDRGLYEQYF.

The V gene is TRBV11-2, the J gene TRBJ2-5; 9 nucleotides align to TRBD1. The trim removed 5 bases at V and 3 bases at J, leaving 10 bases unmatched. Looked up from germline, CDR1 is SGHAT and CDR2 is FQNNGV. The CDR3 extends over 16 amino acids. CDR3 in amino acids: CASSLTGGPGKETQYF. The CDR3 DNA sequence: TGTGCCAGCAGCCTCACAGGGGGCCCTGGGAAAGAGACCCAGTACTTC.

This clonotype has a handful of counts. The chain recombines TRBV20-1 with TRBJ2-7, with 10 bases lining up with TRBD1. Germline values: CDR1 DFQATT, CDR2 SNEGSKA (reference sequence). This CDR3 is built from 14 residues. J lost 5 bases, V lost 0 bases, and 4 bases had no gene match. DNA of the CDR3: TGCAGTGCTAGAGATGGGACAGGGGTGGACGAGCAGTACGTC. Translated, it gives CSARDGTGVDEQYV.

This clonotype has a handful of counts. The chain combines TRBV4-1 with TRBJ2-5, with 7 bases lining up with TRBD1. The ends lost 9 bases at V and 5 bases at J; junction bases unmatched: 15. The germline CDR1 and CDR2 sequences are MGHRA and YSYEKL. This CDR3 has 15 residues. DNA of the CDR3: TGCGCCAGGGGGACAAAGACGACAGGGAAGGAGACCCAGTACTTC. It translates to CARGTKTTGKETQYF.

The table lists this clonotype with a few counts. In DNA, the CDR3 is TGTGCCAGCAGTGACGGGCAGGTGGGGGAAAAACTGTTTTTT. This translates into CASSDGQVGEKLFF. The chain uses TRBV25-1 and TRBJ1-4; D not certain. The germline CDR1 and CDR2 sequences are MGHDK and SYGVNS. V was cut by 3 bases and J by 8 bases, with 13 bases left in between. The CDR3 has 14 residues.

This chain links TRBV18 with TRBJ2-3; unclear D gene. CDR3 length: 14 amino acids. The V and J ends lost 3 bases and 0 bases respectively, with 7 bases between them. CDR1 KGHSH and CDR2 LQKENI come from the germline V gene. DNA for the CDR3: TGTGCCAGCTCACCCAATCATAGCACAGATACGCAGTATTTT. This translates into CASSPNHSTDTQYF.

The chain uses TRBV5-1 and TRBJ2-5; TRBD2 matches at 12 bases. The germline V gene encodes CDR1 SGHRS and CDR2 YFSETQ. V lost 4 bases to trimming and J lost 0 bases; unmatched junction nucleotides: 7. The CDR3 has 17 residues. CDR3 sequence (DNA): TGCGCCAGCAGCGCCCGGACTAGCGGGGTGTACCAAGAGACCCAGTACTTC. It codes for CASSARTSGVYQETQYF.

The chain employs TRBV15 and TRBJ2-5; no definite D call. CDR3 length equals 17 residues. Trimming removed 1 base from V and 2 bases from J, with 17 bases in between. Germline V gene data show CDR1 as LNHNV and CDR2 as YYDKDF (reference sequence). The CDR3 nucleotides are TGTGCCACCAGCAGAGGTCGGACCCCACGGAAACAAGAGACCCAGTACTTC. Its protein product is CATSRGRTPRKQETQYF.

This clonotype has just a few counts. The CDR3 here is CASSQEGLAAYNEQFF. In DNA form, the CDR3 reads TGCGCCAGCAGCCAAGAAGGACTAGCGGCCTACAATGAGCAGTTCTTC. The chain couples TRBV4-1 to TRBJ2-1, with TRBD2 matching 10 bases. The CDR3 runs 16 residues. J gave up 2 bases and V 0 bases, and 1 base lay outside the gene matches. The germline gives CDR1 MGHRA, CDR2 YSYEKL.

The DNA for the CDR3 is TGCGCCAGCAGCGACAGGGCGGGGAGTGGGGCCAACGTCCTGACTTTC. Its translation: CASSDRAGSGANVLTF. The rearrangement links TRBV5-1 to TRBJ2-6; D is possibly TRBD1 (7 bases). Germline values: CDR1 SGHRS, CDR2 YFSETQ. The CDR3 is 16 amino acids. V dropped 4 bases and J dropped 3 bases, with 14 bases sitting between them.

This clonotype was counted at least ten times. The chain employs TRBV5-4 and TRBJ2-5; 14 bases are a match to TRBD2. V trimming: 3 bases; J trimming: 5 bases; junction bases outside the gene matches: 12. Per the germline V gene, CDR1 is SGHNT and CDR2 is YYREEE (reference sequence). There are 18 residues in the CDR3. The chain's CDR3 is CASSWGLAGVSGRETQYF. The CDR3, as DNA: TGTGCCAGCAGCTGGGGACTAGCGGGAGTTTCGGGTCGGGAGACCCAGTACTTC.

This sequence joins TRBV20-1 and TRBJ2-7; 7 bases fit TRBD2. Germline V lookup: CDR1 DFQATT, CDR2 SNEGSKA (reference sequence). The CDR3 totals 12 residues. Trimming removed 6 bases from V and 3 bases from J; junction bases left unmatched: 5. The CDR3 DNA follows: TGCAGTGCAAGACCGGGGGGCTACGAGCAGTACTTC. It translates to CSARPGGYEQYF.

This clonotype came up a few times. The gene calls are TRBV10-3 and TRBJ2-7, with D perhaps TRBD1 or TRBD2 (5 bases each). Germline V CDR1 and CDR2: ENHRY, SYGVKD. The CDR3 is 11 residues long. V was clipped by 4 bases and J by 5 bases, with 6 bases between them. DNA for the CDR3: TGTGCCATCAGTGGGGACCACGAGCAGTACTTC. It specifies CAISGDHEQYF.

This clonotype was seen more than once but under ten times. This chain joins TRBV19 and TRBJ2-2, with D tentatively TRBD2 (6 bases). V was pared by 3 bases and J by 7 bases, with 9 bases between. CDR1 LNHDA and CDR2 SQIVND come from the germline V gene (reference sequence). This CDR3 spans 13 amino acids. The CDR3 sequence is CASSIEEGGELFF. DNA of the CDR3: TGTGCCAGTAGTATTGAGGAGGGCGGGGAGCTGTTTTTT.

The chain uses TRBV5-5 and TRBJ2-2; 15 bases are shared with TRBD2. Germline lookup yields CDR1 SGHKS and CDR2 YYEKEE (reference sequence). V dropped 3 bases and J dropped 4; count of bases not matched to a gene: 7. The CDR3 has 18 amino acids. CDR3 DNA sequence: TGTGCCAGCAGCTCCGGACTAGCGGGAGGGCTGGGCACCGGGGAGCTGTTTTTT. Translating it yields CASSSGLAGGLGTGELFF.

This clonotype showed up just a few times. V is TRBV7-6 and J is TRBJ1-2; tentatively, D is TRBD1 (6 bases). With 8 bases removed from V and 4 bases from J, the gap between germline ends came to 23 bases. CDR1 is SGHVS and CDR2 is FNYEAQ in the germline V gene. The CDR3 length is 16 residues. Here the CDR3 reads CASGPGTLDFFYGYTF. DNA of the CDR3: TGTGCCAGCGGACCGGGGACACTGGATTTTTTCTATGGCTACACCTTC.

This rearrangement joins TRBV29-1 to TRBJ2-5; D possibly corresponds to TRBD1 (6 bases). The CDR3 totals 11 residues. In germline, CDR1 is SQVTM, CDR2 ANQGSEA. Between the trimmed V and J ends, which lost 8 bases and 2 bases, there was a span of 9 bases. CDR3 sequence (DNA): TGCAGCATGGGACATCAAGAGACCCAGTACTTC. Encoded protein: CSMGHQETQYF.

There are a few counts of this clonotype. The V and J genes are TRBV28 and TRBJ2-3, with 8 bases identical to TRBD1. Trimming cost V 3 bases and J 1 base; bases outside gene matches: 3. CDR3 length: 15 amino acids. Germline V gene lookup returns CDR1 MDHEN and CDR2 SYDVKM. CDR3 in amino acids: CASSFPGQGTDTQYF. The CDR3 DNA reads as TGTGCCAGCAGTTTCCCGGGACAGGGCACAGATACGCAGTATTTT. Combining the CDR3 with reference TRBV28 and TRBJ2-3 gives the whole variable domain DVKVTQSSRYLVKRTGEKVFLECVQDMDHENMFWYRQDPGLGLRLIYFSYDVKMKEKGDIPEGYSVSREKKERFSLILESASTNQTSMYLCASSFPGQGTDTQYFGPGTRLTVL.

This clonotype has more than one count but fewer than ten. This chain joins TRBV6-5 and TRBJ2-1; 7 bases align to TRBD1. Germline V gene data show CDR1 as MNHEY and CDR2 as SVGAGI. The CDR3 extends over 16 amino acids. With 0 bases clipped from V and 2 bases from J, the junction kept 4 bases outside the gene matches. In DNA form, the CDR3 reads TGTGCCAGCAGTTACTCGGACAGGTCCACCTACAATGAGCAGTTCTTC. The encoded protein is CASSYSDRSTYNEQFF.